The sample holds a few counts of the clone carrying this T cell receptor (beta chain). The repertoire was sequenced with immunoSEQ multiplex PCR; TCRdb's copy has only in-frame clones and lacks some. Of under 150,000 clones in the sample, around 76% were seen once. Germline V gene sequence: CDR1 MDHEN, CDR2 SYDVKM. The junction had 17 bases not matched to a gene; V was cut back by 6 bases and J by 3 bases. The CDR3 totals 17 residues. This specimen comes from a study of blood T cell repertoires in COVID-19. V usage is TRBV28 and J usage is TRBJ2-7, with 7 positions matching TRBD2. The source of this sequence is a man aged 55-75 years with acute or convalescent COVID-19. The sample was peripheral blood. This chain's CDR3 is CASRRLGEGGHLYEQYF. The CDR3 coding sequence is TGTGCCAGCAGACGGCTTGGGGAGGGAGGCCACCTCTACGAGCAGTACTTC.